This is a list of T cell receptor beta chains from one sample in a study of shared clonotypes between healthy human individuals. The repertoire was sequenced with immunoSEQ multiplex PCR; TCRdb's copy has only in-frame clones and lacks some. The sample holds about 460,000 clones; more than 70% are singletons and the top ten take around 12%. Sequencing was done on a sample of PBMCs. These receptor sequences come from a woman aged 35 to 49 in good health. Some clones in this sample may be carry-over from other donors' samples. CDR3s include the opening cysteine and the closing phenylalanine or tryptophan. The order of the fields is D gene, clone size, V gene, J gene, CDR3 protein, CDR3 DNA. A D gene is named only where the DNA matches it firmly. Only part of the rows carry a size: once, few, many, or a class if the clone is expanded.

NA,few,TRBV27,TRBJ1-2,CASSLKGVPYGYTF,TGTGCCAGCAGTTTAAAAGGGGTCCCCTATGGCTACACCTTC
TRBD2,few,TRBV27,TRBJ2-1,CASSFPSGRDNEQFF,TGTGCCAGCAGTTTCCCCAGCGGGAGGGACAATGAGCAGTTCTTC
TRBD2,NA,TRBV9,TRBJ2-1,CASSPKAASGSVNEQFF,TGTGCCAGCAGCCCAAAGGCGGCTAGCGGGAGTGTTAATGAGCAGTTCTTC
TRBD2,NA,TRBV7-2,TRBJ2-4,CASSIRTSGRTKNIQYF,TGTGCCAGCAGCATACGGACTAGCGGGAGGACCAAAAACATTCAGTACTTC
NA,NA,TRBV7-2,TRBJ2-1,CASSFAELGLQFF,TGTGCCAGCAGCTTTGCCGAGTTAGGCCTGCAGTTCTTC
NA,many,TRBV19,TRBJ2-1,CASSYSGSSYNEQFF,TGTGCCAGTAGTTATTCGGGGAGCTCCTACAATGAGCAGTTCTTC
NA,few,TRBV4-1,TRBJ2-7,CASSQGPSSDYEQYF,TGCGCCAGCAGCCAAGGTCCCTCTAGCGACTACGAGCAGTACTTC
TRBD1,NA,TRBV5-1,TRBJ1-4,CASRADREKLFF,TGCGCCAGCAGAGCAGACAGGGAGAAACTGTTTTTT
NA,NA,TRBV19,TRBJ2-6,CASSIARGTGANVLTF,TGTGCCAGTAGTATAGCCCGGGGTACTGGGGCCAACGTCCTGACTTTC
NA,NA,TRBV5-6,TRBJ2-7,CASSFGSLGEQYF,TGTGCCAGCAGCTTTGGAAGCTTGGGCGAGCAGTACTTC
TRBD2,NA,TRBV5-1,TRBJ2-3,CASSFSGMTTDTQYF,TGCGCCAGCAGCTTTAGCGGGATGACGACAGATACGCAGTATTTT
NA,NA,TRBV5-6,TRBJ1-1,CASSLGLTGYTEAFF,TGTGCCAGCAGCTTGGGGCTAACGGGGTACACTGAAGCTTTCTTT
TRBD1,NA,TRBV28,TRBJ2-2,CASNMAGGNTGELFF,TGTGCCAGCAATATGGCAGGGGGGAACACCGGGGAGCTGTTTTTT
NA,NA,TRBV4-3,TRBJ1-1,CASSQVRGEGTEAFF,TGCGCCAGCAGCCAAGTGAGGGGAGAGGGCACTGAAGCTTTCTTT
NA,NA,TRBV28,TRBJ2-3,CASSPSTDTQYF,TGTGCCAGCAGTCCTAGCACAGATACGCAGTATTTT
TRBD2,many,TRBV5-1,TRBJ2-2,CASSLSLAGGVNTGELFF,TGCGCCAGCAGCTTGTCCTTAGCGGGAGGGGTGAACACCGGGGAGCTGTTTTTT
NA,once,TRBV2,TRBJ2-7,CASRQRQSTYEQYF,TGTGCCAGCAGGCAAAGACAGTCCACCTACGAGCAGTACTTC
NA,few,TRBV11-3,TRBJ2-5,CASSLNSGQQETQYF,TGTGCCAGCAGTCTAAACTCAGGACAGCAAGAGACCCAGTACTTC
NA,NA,TRBV5-4,TRBJ1-2,CASSLERAGGYTF,TGTGCCAGCAGCTTGGAAAGGGCGGGTGGCTACACCTTC
TRBD2,NA,TRBV7-6,TRBJ2-7,CASSPDGLASFHEQYF,TGTGCCAGCAGCCCGGACGGACTAGCGAGTTTCCACGAGCAGTACTTC
NA,NA,TRBV4-1,TRBJ2-7,CASSRTARVSYEQYF,TGCGCCAGCAGCCGTACTGCTAGAGTATCCTACGAGCAGTACTTC
NA,NA,TRBV6-1,TRBJ1-1,CASRAREAFF,TGTGCCAGCAGGGCTCGTGAAGCTTTCTTT
NA,once,TRBV18,TRBJ2-1,CASSPGASNEQFF,TGTGCCAGCTCACCTGGGGCATCCAATGAGCAGTTCTTC
NA,NA,TRBV19,TRBJ1-5,CASSTQVDQPQHF,TGTGCCAGTAGTACGCAGGTCGATCAGCCCCAGCATTTT
TRBD2,NA,TRBV11-2,TRBJ2-3,CASSLAWEGKDTQYF,TGTGCCAGCAGCCTAGCGTGGGAGGGGAAGGATACGCAGTATTTT
NA,NA,TRBV5-4,TRBJ2-1,CASSLDPTGEQFF,TGTGCCAGCAGCTTGGACCCGACGGGAGAGCAGTTCTTC
NA,NA,TRBV29-1,TRBJ2-6,CSVGGSSGANVLTF,TGCAGCGTTGGGGGGAGCTCTGGGGCCAACGTCCTGACTTTC
TRBD2,NA,TRBV7-9,TRBJ2-7,CASSLAGTSGSGQYF,TGTGCCAGCAGCTTAGCAGGGACTAGCGGGAGTGGGCAGTACTTC
TRBD1,NA,TRBV10-2,TRBJ2-2,CASSEGTGNTGELFF,TGCGCCAGCAGTGAAGGGACAGGAAACACCGGGGAGCTGTTTTTT
NA,once,TRBV5-5,TRBJ1-2,CASSLRDISNYGYTF,TGTGCCAGCAGCTTGAGGGACATATCTAACTATGGCTACACCTTC
TRBD2,NA,TRBV5-1,TRBJ2-2,CASSLLGLAGVTGELFF,TGCGCCAGCAGCTTACTGGGACTAGCGGGAGTAACCGGGGAGCTGTTTTTT
TRBD2,NA,TRBV13,TRBJ2-1,CASSQLTGLAGVNEQFF,TGTGCCAGCAGCCAACTAACGGGACTAGCGGGAGTCAATGAGCAGTTCTTC
NA,NA,TRBV19,TRBJ2-7,CASSPLDLDEQYF,TGTGCCAGTAGCCCCCTAGATTTGGACGAGCAGTACTTC